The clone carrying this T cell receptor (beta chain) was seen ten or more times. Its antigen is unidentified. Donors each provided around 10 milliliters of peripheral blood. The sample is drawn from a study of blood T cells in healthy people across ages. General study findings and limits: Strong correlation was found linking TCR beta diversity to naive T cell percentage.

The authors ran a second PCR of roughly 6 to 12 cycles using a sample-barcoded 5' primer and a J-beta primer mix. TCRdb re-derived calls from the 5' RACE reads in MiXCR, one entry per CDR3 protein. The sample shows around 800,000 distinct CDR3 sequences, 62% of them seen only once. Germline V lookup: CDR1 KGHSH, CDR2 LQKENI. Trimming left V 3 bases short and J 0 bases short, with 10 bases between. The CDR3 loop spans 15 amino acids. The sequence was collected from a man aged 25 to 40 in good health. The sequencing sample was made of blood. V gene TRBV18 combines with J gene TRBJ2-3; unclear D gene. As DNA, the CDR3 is TGTGCCAGCTCACCCAGCTTTCTTAGCACAGATACGCAGTATTTT. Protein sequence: CASSPSFLSTDTQYF.